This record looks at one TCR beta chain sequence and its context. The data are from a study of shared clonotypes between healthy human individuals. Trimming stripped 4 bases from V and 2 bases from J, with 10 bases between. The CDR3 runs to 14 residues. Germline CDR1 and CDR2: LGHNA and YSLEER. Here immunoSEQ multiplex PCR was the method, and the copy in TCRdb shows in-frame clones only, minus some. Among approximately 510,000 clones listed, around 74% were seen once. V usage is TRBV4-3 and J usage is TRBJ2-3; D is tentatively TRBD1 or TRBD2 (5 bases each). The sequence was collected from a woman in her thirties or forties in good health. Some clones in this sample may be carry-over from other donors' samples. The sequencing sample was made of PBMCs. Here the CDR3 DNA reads TGCGCCAGCAGCCTGGGACCAAACACAGATACGCAGTATTTT. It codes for CASSLGPNTDTQYF.